This TCR beta chain is from a study of T cell repertoires in cytomegalovirus infection (dated by TCRdb to between 2018 and 2020). Regarding the research as a whole: Peptide stimulations targeted recently identified HLA-C-restricted CMV epitopes, whose presentation resists viral immunomodulation, together with well-studied HLA-B-restricted epitopes. Because public TCR beta signatures pointed to carriage of CMV infection together with the matching HLA type, the HLA type of each donor mattered for the analysis.

Sequencing took place on an Illumina HiSeq 1500. TCRdb trimmed public reads at Q25 via fastp, called clones via MiXCR and kept in-frame beta chains. Rows with a matching CDR3 protein are joined into one entry that keeps the most common DNA and genes. Counted in this sample were roughly 340,000 distinct CDR3 sequences; 25% to 30% of them appeared once. Around 18% of the sample lies in the top ten. The CDR3 goes from the cysteine to the phenylalanine over 14 residues. Only CDR3 DNA remains: 42 bases, in frame from the first base. For CDR1 and CDR2, the germline V gene lists SGHVS and FQNEAQ. V drops 5 bases and J drops 2 bases, leaving 10 bases in between. This clonotype was observed at least ten times. Which antigen it targets is not known. The sample holds no much larger clone one base away, and base qualities are not on file. The treatment or condition label, read with the paper, signifies: in vitro stimulation with specific CMV peptide epitopes to enrich CMV-specific T cells.

Overall study results and their limits: In the ex vivo response, HLA-C-restricted CMV-specific TCR beta clonotypes were dominant, and in two of eight donors the single most frequent clonotype came from this HLA-C-restricted group. Cumulative frequency of public TCR beta family members discriminated carriers of CMV infection plus the relevant HLA type in this cohort and an independent roughly 350-donor cohort.

Material: cultured PBMCs, obtained from culture after CMV antigen stimulation. The chain links TRBV7-8 with TRBJ1-3; the D gene is not confidently resolved. This TCR derives from a human donor in good health (CMV status not recorded). Some clones in this sample may be carry-over from other donors' samples. The DNA sequence reads TGTGCCAGCAGCGGACGCGGTCCTGGAAACACCATATATTTT. Protein translation: CASSGRGPGNTIYF.